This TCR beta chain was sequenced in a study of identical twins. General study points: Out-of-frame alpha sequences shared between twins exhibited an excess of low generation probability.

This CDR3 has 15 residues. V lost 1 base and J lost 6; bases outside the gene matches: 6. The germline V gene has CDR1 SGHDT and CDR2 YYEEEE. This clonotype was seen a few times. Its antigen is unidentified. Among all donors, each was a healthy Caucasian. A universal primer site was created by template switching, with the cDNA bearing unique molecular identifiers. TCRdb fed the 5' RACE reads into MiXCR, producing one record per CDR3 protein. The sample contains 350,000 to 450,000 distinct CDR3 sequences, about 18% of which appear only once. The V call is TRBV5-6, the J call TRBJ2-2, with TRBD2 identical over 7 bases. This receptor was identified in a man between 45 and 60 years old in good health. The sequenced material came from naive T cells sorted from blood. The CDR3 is CASSLFQRGAGELFF. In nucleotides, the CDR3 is TGTGCCAGCAGCTTGTTTCAACGGGGGGCCGGGGAGCTGTTTTTT.